The present TCR beta chain was sequenced within a study of neurological immune-mediated disorders. The study's findings and limits: HTLV-1-associated myelopathy had the most TCR clonal expansion, while multiple sclerosis had the least, a level that fell below healthy controls.

This clonotype appeared many times. As yet, its antigen is unknown. With 4 bases removed from V and 2 bases from J, the gap between germline ends came to 14 bases. In germline, CDR1 is SGHDT, CDR2 YYEEEE. The CDR3 runs to 15 residues. The cDNA came from 5'RACE with 10-nucleotide random UMIs. Via MiXCR, TCRdb re-called the 5' RACE reads, giving one row per CDR3 protein. The data show roughly 75,000 distinct CDR3 sequences, roughly 2.6% seen once. J is TRBJ2-3 and V is TRBV5-6, with D possibly being TRBD2 (6 bases). The receptor was derived from a woman in her 30s with multiple sclerosis. The sequenced material came from PBMCs. This chain's CDR3 is CASSEGGIHTDTQYF. For the CDR3, the DNA is TGTGCCAGCAGCGAGGGCGGGATCCACACAGATACGCAGTATTTT.